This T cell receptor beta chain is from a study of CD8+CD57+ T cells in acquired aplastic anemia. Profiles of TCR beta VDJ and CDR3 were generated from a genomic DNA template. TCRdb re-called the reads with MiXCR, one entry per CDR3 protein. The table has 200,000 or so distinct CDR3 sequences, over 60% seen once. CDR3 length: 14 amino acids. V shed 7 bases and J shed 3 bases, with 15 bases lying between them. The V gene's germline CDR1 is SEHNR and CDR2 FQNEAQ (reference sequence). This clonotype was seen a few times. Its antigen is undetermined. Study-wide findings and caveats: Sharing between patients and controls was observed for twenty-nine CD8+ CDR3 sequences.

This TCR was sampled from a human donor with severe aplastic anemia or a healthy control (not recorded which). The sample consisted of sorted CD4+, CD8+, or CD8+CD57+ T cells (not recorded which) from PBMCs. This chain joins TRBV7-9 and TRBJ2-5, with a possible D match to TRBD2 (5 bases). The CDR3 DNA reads TGTGCCAGCACCGACCCCAAGGGAGAAGAGACCCAGTACTTC. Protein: CASTDPKGEETQYF.